This entry concerns a single TCR beta chain. The data were obtained in a study of tumor-infiltrating lymphocytes in primary liver carcinoma. CDR3 size: 16 residues. V was clipped by 1 base and J by 10 bases, with 23 bases between them. The germline V gene has CDR1 SEHNR and CDR2 FQNEAQ (reference sequence). Total RNA amounting to 500 ng was the source from which TCR beta cDNA was made with a constant-region primer. ARM-PCR was slightly modified, and three nested multiplex PCR rounds with it gave rise to the TCR beta libraries. The first two PCR rounds used TRBV1-TRBV30 primers with a Cbeta primer, approximately 10 cycles each. TCRdb recomputed calls from the multiplex PCR reads with MiXCR, one row per CDR3 protein. The table has tens of thousands of distinct CDR3 sequences, roughly 70% seen once. Unsorted bulk tissue, roughly 20-34 mg of it, served as the source for co-extraction of RNA and DNA.

The V and J genes are TRBV7-9 and TRBJ2-7; possibly TRBD2 for D (5 bases). This clonotype originated in a middle-aged man with primary liver carcinoma and hepatitis B virus infection. Source material: liver tumor tissue from sampling region 5. Stated subset: tumor region T5, tumor centre. This chain's CDR3 is CASSLGAGQALREQYF. The DNA of the CDR3 is TGTGCCAGCAGCTTAGGGGCGGGCCAGGCCTTGCGCGAACAGTACTTC.